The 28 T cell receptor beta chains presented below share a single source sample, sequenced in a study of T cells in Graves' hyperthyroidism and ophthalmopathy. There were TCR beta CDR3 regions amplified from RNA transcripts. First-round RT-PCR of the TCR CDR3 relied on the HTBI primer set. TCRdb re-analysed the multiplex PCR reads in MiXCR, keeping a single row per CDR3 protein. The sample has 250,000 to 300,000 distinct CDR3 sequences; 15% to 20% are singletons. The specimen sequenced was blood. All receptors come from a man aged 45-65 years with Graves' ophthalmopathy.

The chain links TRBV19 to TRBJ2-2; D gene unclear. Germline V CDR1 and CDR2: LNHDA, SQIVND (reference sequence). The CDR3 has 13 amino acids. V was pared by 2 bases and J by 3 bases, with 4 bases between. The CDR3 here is CASSIQYTGELFF. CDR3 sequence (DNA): TGTGCCAGTAGTATACAGTACACCGGGGAGCTGTTTTTT.

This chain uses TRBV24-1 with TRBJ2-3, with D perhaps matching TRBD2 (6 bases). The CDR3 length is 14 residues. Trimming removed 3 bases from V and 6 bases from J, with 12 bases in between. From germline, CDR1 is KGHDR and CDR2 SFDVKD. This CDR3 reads CATSDLGRGDTQYF. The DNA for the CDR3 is TGTGCCACCAGTGATCTGGGACGGGGGGATACGCAGTATTTT.

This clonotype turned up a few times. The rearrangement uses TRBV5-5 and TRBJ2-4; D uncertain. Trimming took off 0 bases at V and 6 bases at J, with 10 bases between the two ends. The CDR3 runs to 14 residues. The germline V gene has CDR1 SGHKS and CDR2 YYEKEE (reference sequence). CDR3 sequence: CASSLDWVGNIQYF. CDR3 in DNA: TGTGCCAGCAGCTTGGATTGGGTAGGAAACATTCAGTACTTC.

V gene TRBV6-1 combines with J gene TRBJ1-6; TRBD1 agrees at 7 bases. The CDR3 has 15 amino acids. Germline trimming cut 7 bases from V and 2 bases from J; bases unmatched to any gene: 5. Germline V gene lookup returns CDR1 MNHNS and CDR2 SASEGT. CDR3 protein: CASNKGGAYNSPLHF. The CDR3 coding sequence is TGTGCCAGCAACAAAGGGGGCGCCTATAATTCACCCCTCCACTTT.

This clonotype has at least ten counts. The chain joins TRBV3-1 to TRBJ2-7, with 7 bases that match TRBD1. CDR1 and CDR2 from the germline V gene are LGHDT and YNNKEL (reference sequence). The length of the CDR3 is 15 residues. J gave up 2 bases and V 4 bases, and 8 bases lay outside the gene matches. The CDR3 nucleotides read TGTGCCAGCAGCCCCGTAGCTCAGGGGGCCTACGAGCAGTACTTC. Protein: CASSPVAQGAYEQYF.

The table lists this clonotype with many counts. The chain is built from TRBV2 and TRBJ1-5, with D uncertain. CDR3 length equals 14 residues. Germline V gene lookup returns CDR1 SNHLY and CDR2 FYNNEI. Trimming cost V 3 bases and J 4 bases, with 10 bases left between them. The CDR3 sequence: CASSERRQNQPQHF. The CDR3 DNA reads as TGTGCCAGCAGTGAGCGGCGGCAAAATCAGCCCCAGCATTTT.

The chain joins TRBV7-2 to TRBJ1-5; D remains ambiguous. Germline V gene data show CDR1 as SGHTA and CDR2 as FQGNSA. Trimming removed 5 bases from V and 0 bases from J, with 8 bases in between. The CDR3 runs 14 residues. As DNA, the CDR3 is TGTGCCAGCAGCGTGACAATTAGCAATCAGCCCCAGCATTTT. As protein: CASSVTISNQPQHF.

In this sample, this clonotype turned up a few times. Here the CDR3 reads CASSPSSAEEQYF. The CDR3 DNA sequence: TGTGCCAGCAGCCCCTCCTCGGCGGAGGAGCAGTACTTC. This chain links TRBV7-9 with TRBJ2-7, with D hard to call. CDR1 is SEHNR, CDR2 FQNEAQ, per germline (reference sequence). V gave up 5 bases and J gave up 7 bases, with 15 bases separating them. CDR3 length: 13 amino acids.

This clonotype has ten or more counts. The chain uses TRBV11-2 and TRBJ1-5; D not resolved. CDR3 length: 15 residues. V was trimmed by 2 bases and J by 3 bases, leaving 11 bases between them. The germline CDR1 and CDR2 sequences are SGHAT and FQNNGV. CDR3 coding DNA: TGTGCCAGCAGCTTAAGTCCAGAGTCCAATCAGCCCCAGCATTTT. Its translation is CASSLSPESNQPQHF.

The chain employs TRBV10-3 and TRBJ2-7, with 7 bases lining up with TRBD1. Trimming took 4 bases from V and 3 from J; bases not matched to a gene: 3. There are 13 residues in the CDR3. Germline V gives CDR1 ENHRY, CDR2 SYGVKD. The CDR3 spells CAISVTGDYEQYF. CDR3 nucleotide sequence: TGTGCCATCAGTGTAACAGGGGACTACGAGCAGTACTTC.

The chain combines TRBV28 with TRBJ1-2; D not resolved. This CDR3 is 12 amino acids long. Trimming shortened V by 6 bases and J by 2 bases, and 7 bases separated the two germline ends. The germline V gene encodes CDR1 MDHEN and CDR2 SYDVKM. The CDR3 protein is CASSQENYGYTF. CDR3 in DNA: TGTGCCAGCAGCCAGGAGAACTATGGCTACACCTTC.

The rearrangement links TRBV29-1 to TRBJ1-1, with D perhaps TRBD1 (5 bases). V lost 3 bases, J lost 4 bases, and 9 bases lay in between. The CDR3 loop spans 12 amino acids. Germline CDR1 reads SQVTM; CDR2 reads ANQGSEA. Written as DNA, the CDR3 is TGCAGCGTTGATAGCGGGGGCACTGAAGCTTTCTTT. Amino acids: CSVDSGGTEAFF.

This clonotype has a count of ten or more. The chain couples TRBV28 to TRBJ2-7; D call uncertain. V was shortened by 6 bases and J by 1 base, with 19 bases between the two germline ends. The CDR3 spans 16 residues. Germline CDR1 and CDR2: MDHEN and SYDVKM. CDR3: CASRPTDIGGSYEQYF. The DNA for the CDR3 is TGTGCCAGCAGACCAACCGACATCGGTGGGTCCTACGAGCAGTACTTC.

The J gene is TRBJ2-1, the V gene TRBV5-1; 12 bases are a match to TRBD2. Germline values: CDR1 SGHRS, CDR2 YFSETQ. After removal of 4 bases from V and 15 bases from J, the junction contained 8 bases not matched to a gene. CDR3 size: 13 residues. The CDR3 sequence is CASSPGLAGKLFF. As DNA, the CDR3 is TGCGCCAGCAGCCCGGGACTAGCGGGCAAGCTGTTCTTC.

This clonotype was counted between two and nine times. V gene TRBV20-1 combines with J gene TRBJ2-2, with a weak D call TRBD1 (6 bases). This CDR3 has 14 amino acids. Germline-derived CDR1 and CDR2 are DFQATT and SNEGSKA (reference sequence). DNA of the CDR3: TGCAGCGCCACAGGGACGGAGCACACCGGGGAGCTGTTTTTT. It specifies CSATGTEHTGELFF.

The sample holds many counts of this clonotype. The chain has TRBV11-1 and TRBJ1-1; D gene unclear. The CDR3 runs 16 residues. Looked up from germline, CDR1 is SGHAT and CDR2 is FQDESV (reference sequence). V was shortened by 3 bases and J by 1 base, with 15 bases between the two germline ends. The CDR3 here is CASSLGWQDGNTEAFF. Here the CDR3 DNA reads TGTGCCAGCAGCTTGGGTTGGCAGGACGGGAACACTGAAGCTTTCTTT. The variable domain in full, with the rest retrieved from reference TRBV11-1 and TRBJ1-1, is EAEVAQSPRYKITEKSQAVAFWCDPISGHATLYWYRQILGQGPELLVQFQDESVVDDSQLPKDRFSAERLKGVDSTLKIQPAELGDSAMYLCASSLGWQDGNTEAFFGQGTRLTVV.

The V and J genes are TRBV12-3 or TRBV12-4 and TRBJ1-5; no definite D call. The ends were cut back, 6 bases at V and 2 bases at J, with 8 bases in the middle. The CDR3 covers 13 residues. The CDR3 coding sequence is TGTGCCAGCAGCGGGGAAGGCAATCAGCCCCAGCATTTT. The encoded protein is CASSGEGNQPQHF.

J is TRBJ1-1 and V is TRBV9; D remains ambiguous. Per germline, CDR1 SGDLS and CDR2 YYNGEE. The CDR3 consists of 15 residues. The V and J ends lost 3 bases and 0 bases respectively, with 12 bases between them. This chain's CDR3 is CASSAPSSLNTEAFF. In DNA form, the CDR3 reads TGTGCCAGCAGCGCCCCTAGTAGTCTGAACACTGAAGCTTTCTTT. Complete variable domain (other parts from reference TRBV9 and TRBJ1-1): DSGVTQTPKHLITATGQRVTLRCSPRSGDLSVYWYQQSLDQGLQFLIQYYNGEERAKGNILERFSAQQFPDLHSELNLSSLELGDSALYFCASSAPSSLNTEAFFGQGTRLTVV.

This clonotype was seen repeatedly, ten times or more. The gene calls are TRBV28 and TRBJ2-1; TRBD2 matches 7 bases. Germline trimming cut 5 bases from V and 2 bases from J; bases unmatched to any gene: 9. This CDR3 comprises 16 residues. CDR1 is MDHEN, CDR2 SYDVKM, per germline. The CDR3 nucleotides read TGTGCCAGCAGTAACGACCGGGAGGAGGCCTACAATGAGCAGTTCTTC. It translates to CASSNDREEAYNEQFF.

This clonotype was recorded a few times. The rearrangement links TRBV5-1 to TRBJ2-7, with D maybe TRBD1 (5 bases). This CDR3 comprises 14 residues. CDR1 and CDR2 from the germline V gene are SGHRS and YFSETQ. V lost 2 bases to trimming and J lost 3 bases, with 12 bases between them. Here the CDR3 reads CASSFKRGVYEQYF. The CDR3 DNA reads TGCGCCAGCAGCTTTAAAAGGGGCGTCTACGAGCAGTACTTC.

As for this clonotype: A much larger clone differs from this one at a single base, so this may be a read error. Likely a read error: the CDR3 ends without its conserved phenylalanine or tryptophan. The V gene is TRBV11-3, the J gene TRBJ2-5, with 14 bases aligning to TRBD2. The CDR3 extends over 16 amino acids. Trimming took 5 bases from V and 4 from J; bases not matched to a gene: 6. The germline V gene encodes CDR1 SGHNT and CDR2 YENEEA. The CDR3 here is CASSLRLAGGVETQYL. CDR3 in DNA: TGTGCCAGCAGCCTGCGACTAGCGGGAGGGGTAGAGACCCAGTACCTC.

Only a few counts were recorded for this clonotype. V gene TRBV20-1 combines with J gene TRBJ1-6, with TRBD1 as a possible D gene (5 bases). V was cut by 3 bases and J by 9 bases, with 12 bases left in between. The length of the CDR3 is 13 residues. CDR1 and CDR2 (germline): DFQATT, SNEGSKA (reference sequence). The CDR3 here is CSARDGGVSPLHF. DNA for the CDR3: TGCAGTGCTAGGGACGGGGGGGTTTCACCCCTCCACTTT.

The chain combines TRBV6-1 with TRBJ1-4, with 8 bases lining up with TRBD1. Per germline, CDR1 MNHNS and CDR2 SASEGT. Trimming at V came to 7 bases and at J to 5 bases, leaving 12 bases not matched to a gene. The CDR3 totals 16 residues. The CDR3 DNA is TGTGCCAGCACCGCTGAGCAGGGGGCGCAGAATGAAAAACTGTTTTTT. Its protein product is CASTAEQGAQNEKLFF.

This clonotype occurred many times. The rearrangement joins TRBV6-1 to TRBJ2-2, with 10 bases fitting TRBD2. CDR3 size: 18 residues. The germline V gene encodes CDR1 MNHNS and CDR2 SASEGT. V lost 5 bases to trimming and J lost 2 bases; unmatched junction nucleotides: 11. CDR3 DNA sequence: TGTGCCAGCAGTTCGAGACGACTAGCGGGCACTAACACCGGGGAGCTGTTTTTT. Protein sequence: CASSSRRLAGTNTGELFF.

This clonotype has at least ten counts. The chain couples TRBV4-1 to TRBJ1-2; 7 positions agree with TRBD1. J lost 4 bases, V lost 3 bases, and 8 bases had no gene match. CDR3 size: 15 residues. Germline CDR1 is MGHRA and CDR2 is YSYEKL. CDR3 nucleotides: TGCGCCAGCAGCCATAAGGACAGGATGGTCTATGGCTACACCTTC. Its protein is CASSHKDRMVYGYTF.

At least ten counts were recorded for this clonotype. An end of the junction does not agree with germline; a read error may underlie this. The CDR3: CTSSSRDSSYEQYF. CDR3 bases: TGTACCAGCAGTTCCCGGGACAGCTCCTACGAGCAGTACTTC. The chain combines TRBV2 with TRBJ2-7, with 7 bases lining up with TRBD1. CDR3 length equals 14 residues. Germline V gene sequence: CDR1 SNHLY, CDR2 FYNNEI.

The CDR3 protein is CASTLNNEQFF. The CDR3 nucleotides read TGTGCCAGCACCCTAAACAATGAGCAGTTCTTC. The chain couples TRBV5-4 to TRBJ2-1, with D unclear. With 6 bases removed from V and 5 bases from J, the gap between germline ends came to 6 bases. This CDR3 has 11 amino acids. CDR1 is SGHNT, CDR2 YYREEE, per germline (reference sequence).

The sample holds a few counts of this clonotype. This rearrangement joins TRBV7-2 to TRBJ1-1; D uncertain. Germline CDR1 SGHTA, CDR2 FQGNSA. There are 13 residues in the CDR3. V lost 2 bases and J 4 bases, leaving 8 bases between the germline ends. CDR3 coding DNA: TGTGCCAGCAGCTTATTACTGGGCACTGAAGCTTTCTTT. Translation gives CASSLLLGTEAFF. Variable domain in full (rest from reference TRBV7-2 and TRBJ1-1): GAGVSQSPSNKVTEKGKDVELRCDPISGHTALYWYRQSLGQGLEFLIYFQGNSAPDKSGLPSDRFSAERTGGSVSTLTIQRTQQEDSAVYLCASSLLLGTEAFFGQGTRLTVV.